This TCR beta chain was recovered during a study of early T cells in non-severe SARS-CoV-2 infection. The wider study: The authors sequenced bulk RNA from unsorted whole blood, leaving chains unpaired. Notes on the study in general: Sequences matched to VDJdb favored anti-spike CD8 responses, while private and CD4 specificities were missed.

Points on this clonotype: Its antigen is unidentified.

The J segment lost 2 bases and the V segment lost 2 bases, leaving 7 bases of the junction unmatched. Germline V gene data show CDR1 as SGHVS and CDR2 as FQNEAQ. The CDR3 has 17 residues. Individual cDNA molecules received unique molecular identifiers. MiXCR, run by TCRdb on the 5' RACE reads, gives a single entry per CDR3 protein. The table has over 70,000 distinct CDR3 sequences, approximately 15% seen once. The sample consisted of whole blood. The chain uses TRBV7-8 and TRBJ2-1; 9 positions match TRBD2. The sequence derives from an adult who was a healthcare worker with PCR-confirmed SARS-CoV-2 infection or an uninfected control (not recorded which). CDR3 in amino acids: CASSLQPSGNTYNEQFF. As DNA, the CDR3 is TGTGCCAGCAGCTTACAGCCTAGCGGGAACACCTACAATGAGCAGTTCTTC.